One T cell receptor (beta chain) is described in this entry. Sequencing was performed with immunoSEQ multiplex PCR; in TCRdb, only in-frame clones are kept and a portion is missing. The table records tens of thousands of clones, roughly 94% of them present only once. This specimen belongs to a study of T cell changes during pregnancy in multiple sclerosis. Per the germline V gene, CDR1 is MNHEY and CDR2 is SMNVEV (reference sequence). V lost 0 bases and J lost 9; bases outside the gene matches: 17. The CDR3 runs 18 residues. The starting material was peripheral blood, obtained in the second trimester of pregnancy. The chain combines TRBV27 with TRBJ2-4; 7 bases map to TRBD1. The source of this sequence is a female donor in good health, enrolled as a control in a pregnancy study. The CDR3 spells CASSLSRVGARGPIIQYF. The CDR3 DNA reads TGTGCCAGCAGTTTATCCCGGGTAGGAGCTAGGGGGCCAATCATTCAGTACTTC.